These T cell receptor beta chains were read from a single sample in a study of cytomegalovirus exposure and HLA in healthy donors. TCRdb keeps only in-frame clones here, not all; method: immunoSEQ multiplex PCR. This sample has roughly 300,000 clones; approximately 88% occur once, and the top ten carry around 0.92%. Sequencing was carried out using PBMCs. These receptors were obtained from a woman aged 18-29 years in good health and CMV-seronegative. Both conserved end residues are part of each CDR3. D genes are given only for firm matches. The listing skips clone size in some rows; elsewhere it reads once, few, many or a size class.

V gene: TRBV12-5; J gene: TRBJ2-5; clone size: -; D gene: -; CDR3 protein: CASGLDVQETQYF; CDR3 DNA: TGTGCTAGTGGTTTGGACGTCCAGGAGACCCAGTACTTC
V gene: TRBV9; J gene: TRBJ1-1; clone size: -; D gene: -; CDR3 protein: CASSVGDMNTEAFF; CDR3 DNA: TGTGCCAGCAGCGTAGGGGACATGAACACTGAAGCTTTCTTT
V gene: TRBV13; J gene: TRBJ2-1; clone size: -; D gene: TRBD2; CDR3 protein: CATSRAGEKNEQFF; CDR3 DNA: TGTGCCACCTCCCGGGCGGGAGAGAAAAATGAGCAGTTCTTC
V gene: TRBV5-6; J gene: TRBJ2-5; clone size: -; D gene: TRBD2; CDR3 protein: CASSLKGGRAGETQYF; CDR3 DNA: TGTGCCAGCAGCTTGAAGGGCGGGAGGGCTGGGGAGACCCAGTACTTC
V gene: TRBV6-5; J gene: TRBJ1-5; clone size: -; D gene: -; CDR3 protein: CASSPGLQSPQHF; CDR3 DNA: TGTGCCAGCAGCCCGGGTCTCCAGTCGCCCCAGCATTTT
V gene: TRBV7-9; J gene: TRBJ1-2; clone size: once; D gene: TRBD1; CDR3 protein: CASSASTGGYGYTF; CDR3 DNA: TGTGCCAGCAGCGCTTCGACAGGGGGCTATGGCTACACCTTC
V gene: TRBV5-1; J gene: TRBJ2-3; clone size: -; D gene: -; CDR3 protein: CASSYRDGQRVDTQYF; CDR3 DNA: TGCGCCAGCAGCTACAGAGACGGCCAGCGGGTAGATACGCAGTATTTT
V gene: TRBV19; J gene: TRBJ2-3; clone size: -; D gene: -; CDR3 protein: CASSTPGVTDTQYF; CDR3 DNA: TGTGCCAGTAGTACCCCGGGAGTCACAGATACGCAGTATTTT
V gene: TRBV11-2; J gene: TRBJ2-1; clone size: -; D gene: TRBD1; CDR3 protein: CASSLVVTGVNEQFF; CDR3 DNA: TGTGCCAGCAGCTTAGTCGTGACAGGGGTCAATGAGCAGTTCTTC
V gene: TRBV6-6; J gene: TRBJ2-2; clone size: once; D gene: -; CDR3 protein: CASRGRLENTGELFF; CDR3 DNA: TGTGCCAGCAGGGGGAGGCTGGAGAACACCGGGGAGCTGTTTTTT
V gene: TRBV7-9; J gene: TRBJ1-6; clone size: few; D gene: TRBD1; CDR3 protein: CASSSTSRQGLNSPLHF; CDR3 DNA: TGTGCCAGCAGCTCCACCTCCCGACAGGGCCTAAATTCACCCCTCCACTTT
V gene: TRBV7-3; J gene: TRBJ2-1; clone size: -; D gene: -; CDR3 protein: CASSPQDRIAGTSIDEQFF; CDR3 DNA: TGTGCCAGCAGCCCACAGGACAGGATAGCGGGAACAAGTATCGATGAGCAGTTCTTC
V gene: TRBV19; J gene: TRBJ1-5; clone size: -; D gene: -; CDR3 protein: CASSKETANSNQPQHF; CDR3 DNA: TGTGCCAGTAGCAAGGAGACAGCAAATAGCAATCAGCCCCAGCATTTT
V gene: TRBV10-2; J gene: TRBJ2-7; clone size: -; D gene: TRBD2; CDR3 protein: CASSEGPLAGGGAYF; CDR3 DNA: TGCGCCAGCAGTGAGGGGCCGTTAGCGGGAGGGGGTGCGTACTTC
V gene: TRBV6-5; J gene: TRBJ2-1; clone size: -; D gene: TRBD2; CDR3 protein: CASSYTTSGRGNEQFF; CDR3 DNA: TGTGCCAGCAGTTACACCACTAGCGGGAGAGGGAATGAGCAGTTCTTC
V gene: TRBV29-1; J gene: TRBJ2-7; clone size: -; D gene: -; CDR3 protein: CSVMLGRAYEQYF; CDR3 DNA: TGCAGCGTCATGCTGGGGAGAGCCTACGAGCAGTACTTC
V gene: TRBV19; J gene: TRBJ2-3; clone size: once; D gene: TRBD1; CDR3 protein: CASSIVRDRATQYF; CDR3 DNA: TGTGCCAGTAGTATAGTCCGGGACAGGGCTACGCAGTATTTT
V gene: TRBV11-2; J gene: TRBJ2-4; clone size: once; D gene: -; CDR3 protein: CASSRLSLAKNIQYF; CDR3 DNA: TGTGCCAGCAGCCGACTAAGTCTAGCCAAAAACATTCAGTACTTC
V gene: TRBV28; J gene: TRBJ2-7; clone size: -; D gene: -; CDR3 protein: CASSLWVPRTTYEQYF; CDR3 DNA: TGTGCCAGCAGTTTATGGGTACCCAGGACAACCTACGAGCAGTACTTC
V gene: TRBV14; J gene: TRBJ1-2; clone size: few; D gene: TRBD1; CDR3 protein: CASSQSGTGGYGYTF; CDR3 DNA: TGTGCCAGCAGCCAGTCCGGGACAGGGGGCTATGGCTACACCTTC
V gene: TRBV5-4; J gene: TRBJ2-7; clone size: -; D gene: -; CDR3 protein: CASSLGAPYEQYF; CDR3 DNA: TGTGCCAGCAGCTTGGGGGCTCCCTACGAGCAGTACTTC
V gene: TRBV6-1; J gene: TRBJ2-7; clone size: -; D gene: TRBD2; CDR3 protein: CASLSGLGAGGYF; CDR3 DNA: TGTGCCAGCCTCTCGGGACTAGGGGCCGGAGGGTACTTC
V gene: TRBV6-4; J gene: TRBJ2-7; clone size: -; D gene: TRBD1; CDR3 protein: CASQRTGSTYEQYF; CDR3 DNA: TGTGCCAGCCAACGGACAGGGTCAACCTACGAGCAGTACTTC
V gene: TRBV6-6; J gene: TRBJ2-1; clone size: -; D gene: TRBD1; CDR3 protein: CASRQQDRSGDEQFF; CDR3 DNA: TGTGCCAGCAGACAGCAGGACAGGTCGGGCGATGAGCAGTTCTTC
V gene: TRBV11-2; J gene: TRBJ2-5; clone size: -; D gene: -; CDR3 protein: CASSLDSETQYF; CDR3 DNA: TGTGCCAGCAGCTTAGATTCGGAGACCCAGTACTTC
V gene: TRBV5-1; J gene: TRBJ2-1; clone size: -; D gene: -; CDR3 protein: CASSLALSHNEQFF; CDR3 DNA: TGCGCCAGCAGCTTGGCTCTTTCCCACAATGAGCAGTTCTTC
V gene: TRBV9; J gene: TRBJ2-6; clone size: -; D gene: TRBD2; CDR3 protein: CASSVGLAGDGSGANVLTF; CDR3 DNA: TGTGCCAGCAGCGTAGGTCTAGCGGGAGATGGATCCGGGGCCAACGTCCTGACTTTC
V gene: TRBV2; J gene: TRBJ2-7; clone size: -; D gene: TRBD2; CDR3 protein: CASSRGDEQYF; CDR3 DNA: TGTGCCAGCAGCCGGGGGGACGAGCAGTACTTC
V gene: TRBV2; J gene: TRBJ1-2; clone size: -; D gene: -; CDR3 protein: CASSEVAAWELDYGYTF; CDR3 DNA: TGTGCCAGCAGTGAAGTGGCAGCTTGGGAGCTAGACTATGGCTACACCTTC
V gene: TRBV27; J gene: TRBJ2-7; clone size: once; D gene: TRBD2; CDR3 protein: CASSFRSPRTSGRGYYEQYF; CDR3 DNA: TGTGCCAGCAGTTTTAGGTCACCGAGAACTAGCGGGAGGGGATATTACGAGCAGTACTTC
V gene: TRBV28; J gene: TRBJ1-2; clone size: -; D gene: -; CDR3 protein: CASSLRGTNYGYTF; CDR3 DNA: TGTGCCAGCAGTTTACGAGGGACTAACTATGGCTACACCTTC
V gene: TRBV7-9; J gene: TRBJ2-1; clone size: -; D gene: -; CDR3 protein: CASSKERSSYNEQFF; CDR3 DNA: TGTGCCAGCAGCAAAGAGCGGAGCTCCTACAATGAGCAGTTCTTC
V gene: TRBV6-1; J gene: TRBJ2-7; clone size: once; D gene: TRBD1; CDR3 protein: CASSEPGQGGYEQYF; CDR3 DNA: TGTGCCAGCAGTGAACCCGGACAGGGAGGCTACGAGCAGTACTTC
V gene: TRBV11-3; J gene: TRBJ2-5; clone size: -; D gene: TRBD2; CDR3 protein: CASSLTGGPRETQYF; CDR3 DNA: TGTGCCAGCAGCTTAACGGGAGGGCCTCGGGAGACCCAGTACTTC
V gene: TRBV4-3; J gene: TRBJ2-3; clone size: -; D gene: TRBD2; CDR3 protein: CASSPGLARSGDTQYF; CDR3 DNA: TGCGCCAGCAGCCCCGGACTAGCCAGGTCGGGAGATACGCAGTATTTT
V gene: TRBV2; J gene: TRBJ2-7; clone size: -; D gene: TRBD2; CDR3 protein: CASSPGGGSYEQYF; CDR3 DNA: TGTGCCAGCAGTCCCGGGGGGGGCAGCTACGAGCAGTACTTC
V gene: TRBV9; J gene: TRBJ2-2; clone size: -; D gene: -; CDR3 protein: CASSPRETPGTGELFF; CDR3 DNA: TGTGCCAGCAGCCCCCGAGAAACCCCGGGCACCGGGGAGCTGTTTTTT
V gene: TRBV27; J gene: TRBJ2-3; clone size: -; D gene: -; CDR3 protein: CASSLLDRPSGTDTQYF; CDR3 DNA: TGTGCCAGCAGCCTACTGGACAGACCCTCTGGCACAGATACGCAGTATTTT
V gene: TRBV4-2; J gene: TRBJ2-7; clone size: -; D gene: TRBD2; CDR3 protein: CASSQGGGLAGFTYEQYF; CDR3 DNA: TGTGCCAGCAGCCAAGGAGGTGGACTAGCGGGATTTACCTACGAGCAGTACTTC
V gene: TRBV7-8; J gene: TRBJ2-1; clone size: -; D gene: -; CDR3 protein: CASRRSGPSSYNEQFF; CDR3 DNA: TGTGCCAGCCGAAGAAGCGGACCAAGCTCCTACAATGAGCAGTTCTTC
V gene: TRBV2; J gene: TRBJ2-7; clone size: -; D gene: TRBD1; CDR3 protein: CASSAQGAREQYF; CDR3 DNA: TGTGCCAGCAGTGCACAGGGGGCGCGCGAGCAGTACTTC
V gene: TRBV7-2; J gene: TRBJ2-2; clone size: -; D gene: -; CDR3 protein: CASSERMNTGELFF; CDR3 DNA: TGTGCCAGCAGCGAGCGGATGAACACCGGGGAGCTGTTTTTT
V gene: TRBV19; J gene: TRBJ2-4; clone size: -; D gene: TRBD2; CDR3 protein: CASSTRRLAQAKNIQYF; CDR3 DNA: TGTGCCAGTAGTACCAGGAGACTAGCACAAGCCAAAAACATTCAGTACTTC
V gene: TRBV6-5; J gene: TRBJ1-2; clone size: -; D gene: -; CDR3 protein: CASSLAPHYGYTF; CDR3 DNA: TGTGCCAGCAGTTTGGCTCCACACTATGGCTACACCTTC
V gene: TRBV2; J gene: TRBJ1-1; clone size: -; D gene: TRBD1; CDR3 protein: CASSTDRVNTEAFF; CDR3 DNA: TGTGCCAGCAGTACCGACAGGGTGAACACTGAAGCTTTCTTT
V gene: TRBV2; J gene: TRBJ1-2; clone size: -; D gene: -; CDR3 protein: CASSVQGNYGYTF; CDR3 DNA: TGTGCCAGCAGTGTGCAGGGCAACTATGGCTACACCTTC
V gene: TRBV28; J gene: TRBJ2-3; clone size: -; D gene: -; CDR3 protein: CASSEESSTDTQYF; CDR3 DNA: TGTGCCAGCAGCGAGGAATCTAGCACAGATACGCAGTATTTT
V gene: TRBV19; J gene: TRBJ2-1; clone size: -; D gene: TRBD2; CDR3 protein: CASSIGLAGGRSNEQFF; CDR3 DNA: TGTGCCAGTAGTATAGGACTAGCGGGAGGTCGCAGCAATGAGCAGTTCTTC
V gene: TRBV5-4; J gene: TRBJ2-3; clone size: -; D gene: TRBD1; CDR3 protein: CASSPGSRDRVADTQYF; CDR3 DNA: TGTGCCAGCAGCCCCGGTTCTAGGGACAGGGTCGCAGATACGCAGTATTTT
V gene: TRBV6-5; J gene: TRBJ2-2; clone size: -; D gene: -; CDR3 protein: CASSRRGGAGGELFF; CDR3 DNA: TGTGCCAGCAGCCGCCGGGGCGGGGCGGGCGGGGAGCTGTTTTTT
V gene: TRBV27; J gene: TRBJ2-6; clone size: -; D gene: -; CDR3 protein: CASSPLWPAGANVLTF; CDR3 DNA: TGTGCCAGCAGTCCGCTTTGGCCCGCTGGGGCCAACGTCCTGACTTTC
V gene: TRBV28; J gene: TRBJ2-7; clone size: -; D gene: -; CDR3 protein: CASSPPLGGGTYEQYF; CDR3 DNA: TGTGCCAGCAGTCCCCCCCTAGGGGGGGGAACCTACGAGCAGTACTTC
V gene: TRBV27; J gene: TRBJ2-7; clone size: -; D gene: TRBD2; CDR3 protein: CASILRLAGNYEQYF; CDR3 DNA: TGTGCCAGCATTCTAAGACTAGCGGGTAACTACGAGCAGTACTTC
V gene: TRBV11-2; J gene: TRBJ2-5; clone size: once; D gene: -; CDR3 protein: CASSLRGETQYF; CDR3 DNA: TGTGCCAGCAGCTTACGGGGAGAGACCCAGTACTTC
V gene: TRBV9; J gene: TRBJ1-1; clone size: -; D gene: -; CDR3 protein: CASSPDNPRGNTEAFF; CDR3 DNA: TGTGCCAGCAGCCCCGACAATCCGCGGGGGAACACTGAAGCTTTCTTT
V gene: TRBV5-4; J gene: TRBJ1-2; clone size: -; D gene: TRBD1; CDR3 protein: CASSRNPQQGAGTF; CDR3 DNA: TGTGCCAGCAGCCGGAACCCCCAACAGGGGGCGGGGACCTTC
V gene: TRBV4-1; J gene: TRBJ2-7; clone size: -; D gene: -; CDR3 protein: CASSQETGGGLFHEQYF; CDR3 DNA: TGCGCCAGCAGCCAAGAAACAGGGGGGGGGTTGTTCCACGAGCAGTACTTC
V gene: TRBV11-2; J gene: TRBJ1-4; clone size: -; D gene: TRBD1; CDR3 protein: CASSLSRQGNPTGRKLFF; CDR3 DNA: TGTGCCAGCAGCTTAAGTCGACAGGGCAACCCGACCGGAAGAAAACTGTTTTTT
V gene: TRBV7-3; J gene: TRBJ2-3; clone size: -; D gene: TRBD2; CDR3 protein: CASSLGLAGGPTDTQYF; CDR3 DNA: TGTGCCAGCAGCCTAGGACTAGCGGGAGGGCCAACAGATACGCAGTATTTT
V gene: TRBV11-2; J gene: TRBJ2-3; clone size: -; D gene: TRBD2; CDR3 protein: CASSLQSGRTTDTQYF; CDR3 DNA: TGTGCCAGCAGCTTACAAAGCGGGAGAACCACAGATACGCAGTATTTT